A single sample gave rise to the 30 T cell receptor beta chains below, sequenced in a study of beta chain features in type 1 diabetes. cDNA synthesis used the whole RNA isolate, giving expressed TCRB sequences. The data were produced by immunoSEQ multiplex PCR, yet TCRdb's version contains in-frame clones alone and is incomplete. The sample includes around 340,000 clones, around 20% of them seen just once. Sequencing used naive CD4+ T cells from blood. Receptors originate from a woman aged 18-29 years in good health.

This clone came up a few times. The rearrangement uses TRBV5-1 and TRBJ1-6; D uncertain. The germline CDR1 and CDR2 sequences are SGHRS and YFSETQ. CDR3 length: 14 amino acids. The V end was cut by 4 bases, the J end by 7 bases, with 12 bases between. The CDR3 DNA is TGCGCCAGCAGCCTACAGCCACTCAATTCACCCCTCCACTTT. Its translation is CASSLQPLNSPLHF.

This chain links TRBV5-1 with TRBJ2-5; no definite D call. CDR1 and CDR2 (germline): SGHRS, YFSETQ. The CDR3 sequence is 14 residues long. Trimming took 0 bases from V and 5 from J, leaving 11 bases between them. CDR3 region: CASSLAWVGETQYF. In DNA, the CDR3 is TGCGCCAGCAGCTTGGCCTGGGTGGGCGAGACCCAGTACTTC.

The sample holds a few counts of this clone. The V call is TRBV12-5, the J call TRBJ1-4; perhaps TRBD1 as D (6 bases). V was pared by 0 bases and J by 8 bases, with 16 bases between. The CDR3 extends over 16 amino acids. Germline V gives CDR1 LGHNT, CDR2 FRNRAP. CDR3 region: CASGLVSGEYMEKLFF. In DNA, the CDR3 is TGTGCTAGTGGTTTGGTCTCAGGGGAGTACATGGAAAAACTGTTTTTT.

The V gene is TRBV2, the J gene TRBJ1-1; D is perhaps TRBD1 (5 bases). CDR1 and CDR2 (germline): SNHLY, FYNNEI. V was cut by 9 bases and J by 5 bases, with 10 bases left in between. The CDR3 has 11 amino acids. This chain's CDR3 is CASAGRTEAFF. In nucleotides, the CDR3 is TGTGCCAGTGCAGGGCGGACTGAAGCTTTCTTT.

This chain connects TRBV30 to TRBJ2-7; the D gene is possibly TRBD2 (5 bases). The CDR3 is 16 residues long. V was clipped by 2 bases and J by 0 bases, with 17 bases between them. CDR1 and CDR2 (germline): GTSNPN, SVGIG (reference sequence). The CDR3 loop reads CAWSNSRGPSSYEQYF. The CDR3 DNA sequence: TGTGCCTGGAGTAACTCCCGCGGGCCCAGCTCCTACGAGCAGTACTTC.

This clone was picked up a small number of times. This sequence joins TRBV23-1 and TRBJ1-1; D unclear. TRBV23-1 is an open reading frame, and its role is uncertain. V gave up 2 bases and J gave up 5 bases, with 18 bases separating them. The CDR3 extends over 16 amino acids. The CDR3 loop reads CASSQNPPGIRTEAFF. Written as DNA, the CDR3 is TGCGCCAGCAGTCAAAATCCCCCCGGGATTCGGACTGAAGCTTTCTTT.

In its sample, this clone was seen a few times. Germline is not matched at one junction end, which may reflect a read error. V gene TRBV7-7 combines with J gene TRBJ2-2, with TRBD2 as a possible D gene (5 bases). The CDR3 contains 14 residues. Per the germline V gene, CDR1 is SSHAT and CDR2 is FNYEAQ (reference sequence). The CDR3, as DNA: TGTGCTAGCAGCCCAGCGGCGAACACCGGGGAGCTGTTTTTT. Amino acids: CASSPAANTGELFF.

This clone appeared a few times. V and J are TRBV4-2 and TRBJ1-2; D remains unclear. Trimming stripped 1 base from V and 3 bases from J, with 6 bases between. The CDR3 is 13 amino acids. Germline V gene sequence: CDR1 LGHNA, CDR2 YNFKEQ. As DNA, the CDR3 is TGTGCCAGCAGCCAAGGACTGTACTATGGCTACACCTTC. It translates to CASSQGLYYGYTF.

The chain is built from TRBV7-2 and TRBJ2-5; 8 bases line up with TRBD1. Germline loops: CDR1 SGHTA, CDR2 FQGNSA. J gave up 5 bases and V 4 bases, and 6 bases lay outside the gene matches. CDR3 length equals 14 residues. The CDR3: CASSSRTGRETQYF. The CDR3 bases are TGTGCCAGCAGCTCCAGGACAGGGAGGGAGACCCAGTACTTC.

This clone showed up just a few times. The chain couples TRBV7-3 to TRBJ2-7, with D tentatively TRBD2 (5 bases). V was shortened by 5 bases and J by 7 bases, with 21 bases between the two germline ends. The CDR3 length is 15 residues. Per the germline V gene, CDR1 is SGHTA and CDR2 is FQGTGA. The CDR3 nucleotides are TGTGCCAGCAGCCCATCGGGAAGCCGCCCCGGGGAGCAGTACTTC. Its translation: CASSPSGSRPGEQYF.

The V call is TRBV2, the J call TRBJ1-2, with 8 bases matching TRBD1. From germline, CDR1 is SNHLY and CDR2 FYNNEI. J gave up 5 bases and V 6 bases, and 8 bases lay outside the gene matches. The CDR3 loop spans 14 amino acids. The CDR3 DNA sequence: TGTGCCAGCAGAGAGAGGCAGGGGGCATATGGCTACACCTTC. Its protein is CASRERQGAYGYTF.

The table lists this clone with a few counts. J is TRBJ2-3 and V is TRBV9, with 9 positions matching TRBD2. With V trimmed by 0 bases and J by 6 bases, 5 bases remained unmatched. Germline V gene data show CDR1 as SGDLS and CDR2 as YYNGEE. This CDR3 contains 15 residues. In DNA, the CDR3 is TGTGCCAGCAGCGTAGGCGGGGGGGCATCGGATACGCAGTATTTT. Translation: CASSVGGGASDTQYF.

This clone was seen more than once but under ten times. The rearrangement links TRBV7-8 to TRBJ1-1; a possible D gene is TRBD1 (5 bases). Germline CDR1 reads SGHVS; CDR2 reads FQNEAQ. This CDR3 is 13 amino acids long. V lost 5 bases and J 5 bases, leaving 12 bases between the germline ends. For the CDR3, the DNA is TGTGCCAGCAGCCGGCAGGGTGGAACTGAAGCTTTCTTT. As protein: CASSRQGGTEAFF.

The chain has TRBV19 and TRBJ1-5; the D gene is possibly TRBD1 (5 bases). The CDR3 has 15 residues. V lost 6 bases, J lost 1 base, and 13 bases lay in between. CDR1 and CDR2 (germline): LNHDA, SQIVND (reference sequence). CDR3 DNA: TGTGCCAGTAGCCGGGCGCCAGGGAGCAATCAGCCCCAGCATTTT. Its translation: CASSRAPGSNQPQHF.

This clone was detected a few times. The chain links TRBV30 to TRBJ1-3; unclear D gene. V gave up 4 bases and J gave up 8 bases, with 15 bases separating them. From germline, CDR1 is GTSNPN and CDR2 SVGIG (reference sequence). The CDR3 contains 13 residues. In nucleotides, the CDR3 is TGTGCCTGGATGAGGCGGGGAACATACACCATATATTTT. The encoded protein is CAWMRRGTYTIYF.

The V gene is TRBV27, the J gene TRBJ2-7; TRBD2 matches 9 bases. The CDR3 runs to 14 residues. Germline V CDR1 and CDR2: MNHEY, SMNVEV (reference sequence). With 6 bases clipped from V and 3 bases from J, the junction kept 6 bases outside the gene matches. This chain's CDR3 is CASSSSGAIYEQYF. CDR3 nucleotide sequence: TGTGCCAGCAGCTCTAGCGGGGCCATCTACGAGCAGTACTTC.

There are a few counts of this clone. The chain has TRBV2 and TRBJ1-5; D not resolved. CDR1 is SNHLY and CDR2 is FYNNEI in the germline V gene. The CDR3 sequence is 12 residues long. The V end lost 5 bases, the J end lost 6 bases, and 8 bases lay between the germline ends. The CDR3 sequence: CASSSTTQPQHF. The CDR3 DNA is TGTGCCAGCAGTTCTACCACTCAGCCCCAGCATTTT. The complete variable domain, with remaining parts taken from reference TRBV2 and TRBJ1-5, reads EPEVTQTPSHQVTQMGQEVILRCVPISNHLYFYWYRQILGQKVEFLVSFYNNEISEKSEIFDDQFSVERPDGSNFTLKIRSTKLEDSAMYFCASSSTTQPQHFGDGTRLSIL.

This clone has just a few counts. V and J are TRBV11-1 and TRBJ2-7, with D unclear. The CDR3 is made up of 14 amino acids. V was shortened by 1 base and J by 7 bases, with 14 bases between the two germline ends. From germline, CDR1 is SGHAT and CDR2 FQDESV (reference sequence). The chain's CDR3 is CASSLERTPSEQYF. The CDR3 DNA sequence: TGTGCCAGCAGCTTAGAACGCACACCTTCTGAGCAGTACTTC.

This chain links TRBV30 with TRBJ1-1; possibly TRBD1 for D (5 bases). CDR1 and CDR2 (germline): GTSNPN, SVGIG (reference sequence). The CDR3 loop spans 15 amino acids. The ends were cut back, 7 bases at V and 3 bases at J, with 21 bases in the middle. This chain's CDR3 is CASSGGGRGYTEAFF. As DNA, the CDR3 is TGTGCCTCGTCCGGGGGAGGAAGGGGATACACTGAAGCTTTCTTT.

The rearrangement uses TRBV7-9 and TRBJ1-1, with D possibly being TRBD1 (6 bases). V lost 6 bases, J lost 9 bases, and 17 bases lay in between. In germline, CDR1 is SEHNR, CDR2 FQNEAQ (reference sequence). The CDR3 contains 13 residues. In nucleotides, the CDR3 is TGTGCCAGCAGTGAGGTTGGGGGCTTGAAAGCTTTCTTT. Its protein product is CASSEVGGLKAFF.

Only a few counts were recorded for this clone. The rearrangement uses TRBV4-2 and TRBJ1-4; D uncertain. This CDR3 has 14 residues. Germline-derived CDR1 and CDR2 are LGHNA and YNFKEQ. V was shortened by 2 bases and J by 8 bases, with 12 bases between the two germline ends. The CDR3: CASSQPGPGEKLFF. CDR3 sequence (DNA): TGTGCCAGCAGCCAACCGGGCCCGGGGGAAAAACTGTTTTTT.

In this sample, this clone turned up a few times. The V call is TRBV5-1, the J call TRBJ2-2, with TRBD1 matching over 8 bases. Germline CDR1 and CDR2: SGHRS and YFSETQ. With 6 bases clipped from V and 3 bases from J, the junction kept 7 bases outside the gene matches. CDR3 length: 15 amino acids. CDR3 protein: CASTQVTGDTGELFF. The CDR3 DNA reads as TGCGCCAGCACCCAGGTGACAGGGGACACCGGGGAGCTGTTTTTT.

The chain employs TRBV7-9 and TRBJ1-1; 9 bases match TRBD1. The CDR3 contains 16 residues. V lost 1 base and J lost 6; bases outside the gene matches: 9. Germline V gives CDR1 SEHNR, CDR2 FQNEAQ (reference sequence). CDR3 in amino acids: CASSLEGTGKFAEAFF. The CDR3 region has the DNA TGTGCCAGCAGCTTAGAAGGGACAGGGAAGTTTGCTGAAGCTTTCTTT.

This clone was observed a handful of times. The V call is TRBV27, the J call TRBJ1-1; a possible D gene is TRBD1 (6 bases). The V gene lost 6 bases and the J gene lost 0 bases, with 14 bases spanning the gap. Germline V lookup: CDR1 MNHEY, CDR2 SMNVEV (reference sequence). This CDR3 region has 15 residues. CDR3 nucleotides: TGTGCCAGCAGCCCGAAAGACAGGCTGAACACTGAAGCTTTCTTT. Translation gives CASSPKDRLNTEAFF.

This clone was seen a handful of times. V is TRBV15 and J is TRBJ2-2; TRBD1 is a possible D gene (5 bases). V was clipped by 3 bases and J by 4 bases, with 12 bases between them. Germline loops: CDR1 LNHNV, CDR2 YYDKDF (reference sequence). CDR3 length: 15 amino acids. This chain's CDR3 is CATSSREKGTGELFF. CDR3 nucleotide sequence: TGTGCCACCAGCAGCAGGGAAAAGGGCACCGGGGAGCTGTTTTTT.

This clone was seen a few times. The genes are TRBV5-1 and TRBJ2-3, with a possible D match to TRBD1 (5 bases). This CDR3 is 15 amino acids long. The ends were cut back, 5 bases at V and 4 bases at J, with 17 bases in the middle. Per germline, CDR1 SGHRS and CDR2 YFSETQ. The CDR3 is CASSFQGSLPDTQYF. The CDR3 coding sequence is TGCGCCAGCAGTTTTCAGGGTTCCCTTCCAGATACGCAGTATTTT.

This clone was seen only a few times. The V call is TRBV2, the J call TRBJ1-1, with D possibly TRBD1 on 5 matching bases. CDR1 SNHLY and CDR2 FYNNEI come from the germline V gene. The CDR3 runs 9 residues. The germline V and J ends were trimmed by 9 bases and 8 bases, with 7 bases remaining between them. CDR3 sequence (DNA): TGTGCCAGTCGACAGGAAGCTTTCTTT. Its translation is CASRQEAFF.

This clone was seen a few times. The CDR3: CASSETGNGYTF. CDR3 sequence (DNA): TGTGCCAGCAGCGAGACAGGGAATGGCTACACCTTC. J is TRBJ1-2 and V is TRBV7-9; 7 bases align to TRBD1. Germline CDR1 reads SEHNR; CDR2 reads FQNEAQ (reference sequence). With 5 bases clipped from V and 6 bases from J, the junction kept 3 bases outside the gene matches. There are 12 residues in the CDR3.

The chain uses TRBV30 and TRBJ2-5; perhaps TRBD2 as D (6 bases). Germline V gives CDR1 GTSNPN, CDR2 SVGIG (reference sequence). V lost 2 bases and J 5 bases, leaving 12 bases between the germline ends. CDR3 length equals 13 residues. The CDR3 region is CAWSSGTWETQYF. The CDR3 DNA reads TGTGCCTGGAGTTCTGGGACTTGGGAGACCCAGTACTTC.

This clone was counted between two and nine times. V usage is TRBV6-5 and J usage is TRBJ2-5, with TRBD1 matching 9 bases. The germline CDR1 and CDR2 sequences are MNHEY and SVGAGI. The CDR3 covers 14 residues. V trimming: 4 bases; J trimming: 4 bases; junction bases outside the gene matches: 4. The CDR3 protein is CASSWGDRVETQYF. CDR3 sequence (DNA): TGTGCCAGCAGTTGGGGGGACAGGGTAGAGACCCAGTACTTC.